Sequencing of this TCR beta chain was carried out in a study of control samples from healthy donors and cancer patients. Sequenced by immunoSEQ multiplex PCR; TCRdb stores in-frame clones only, minus some. The table includes about 160,000 clones, around nine tenths detected once. This clone was found a few times. Trimming took 4 bases from V and 4 from J; bases not matched to a gene: 5. The CDR3 runs to 15 residues. In germline, CDR1 is LGHDT, CDR2 YNNKEL (reference sequence). This sequence originates from a woman in her twenties or thirties in good health. This rearrangement joins TRBV3-1 (or the pseudogene TRBV3-2) to TRBJ2-3; 10 nucleotides match TRBD2. The sequencing input was blood. CDR3 sequence (DNA): TGTGCCAGCAGCCTTACTAGCGGGGCCCCAGATACGCAGTATTTT. Protein sequence: CASSLTSGAPDTQYF.